The next 8 T cell receptor beta chains were all read from a single sample in a study of T cell repertoires in cytomegalovirus infection. MiXCR was run by TCRdb on the reads, yielding one entry per CDR3 protein. The sample yields about 150,000 distinct CDR3 sequences, roughly a quarter seen once. The sequencing sample was made of PBMCs. These receptors were taken from a human donor in good health (CMV status not recorded). Some clones in this sample may be carry-over from other donors' samples.

Only a few counts were recorded for this clonotype. CDR3 in DNA: TGTGCCAGCGAACTGGCGGGCAGCATGAACACTGAAGCTTTCTTT. Translating gives CASELAGSMNTEAFF. The chain employs TRBV2 and TRBJ1-1, with no clear D. The CDR3 sequence is 15 residues long. Trimming shortened V by 8 bases and J by 0 bases, and 16 bases separated the two germline ends. Per germline, CDR1 SNHLY and CDR2 FYNNEI.

This clonotype was seen repeatedly, ten times or more. The J gene is TRBJ2-5, the V gene TRBV4-1; 10 bases are a match to TRBD1. In germline, CDR1 is MGHRA, CDR2 YSYEKL. Trimming cost V 2 bases and J 2 bases; bases outside gene matches: 14. CDR3 length equals 19 residues. CDR3 sequence reads: CASSQSGALGQGPQETQYF. DNA for the CDR3: TGCGCCAGCAGCCAATCTGGTGCACTGGGACAGGGGCCTCAAGAGACCCAGTACTTC.

This rearrangement joins TRBV29-1 to TRBJ2-7; unclear D gene. The V and J ends lost 4 bases and 0 bases respectively, with 10 bases between them. The CDR3 has 13 residues. The germline gives CDR1 SQVTM, CDR2 ANQGSEA. CDR3 loop: CSVGRELSYEQYF. CDR3 sequence (DNA): TGCAGCGTTGGTAGGGAACTCTCCTACGAGCAGTACTTC.

This rearrangement joins TRBV28 to TRBJ1-2, with 9 bases that match TRBD1. J lost 5 bases, V lost 7 bases, and 5 bases had no gene match. Per the germline V gene, CDR1 is MDHEN and CDR2 is SYDVKM. This CDR3 is 13 amino acids long. CDR3 bases: TGTGCCAGCATCGAACAGGGGGCGTATGGCTACACCTTC. Translated: CASIEQGAYGYTF.

In its sample, this clonotype was seen many times. V gene TRBV7-2 combines with J gene TRBJ2-3; the match to TRBD1 covers 10 bases. V shed 4 bases, J shed 5 bases, and the junction held 9 bases outside the gene matches. Germline CDR1 and CDR2: SGHTA and FQGNSA. The CDR3 is made up of 16 amino acids. For the CDR3, the DNA is TGTGCCAGCAGCTCGGGGACAGGGGTAGGCGTAGATACGCAGTATTTT. It translates to CASSSGTGVGVDTQYF. The whole variable domain, remainder taken from reference TRBV7-2 and TRBJ2-3, is GAGVSQSPSNKVTEKGKDVELRCDPISGHTALYWYRQSLGQGLEFLIYFQGNSAPDKSGLPSDRFSAERTGGSVSTLTIQRTQQEDSAVYLCASSSGTGVGVDTQYFGPGTRLTVL.

This clonotype was counted only a few times. The DNA for the CDR3 is TGCGCCAGCAGCCAAGTGCGGGGTCAGAACTATGGCTACACCTTC. Its translation: CASSQVRGQNYGYTF. This sequence joins TRBV4-3 and TRBJ1-2, with no clear D. The CDR3 is 15 residues long. V lost 1 base to trimming and J lost 2 bases, with 11 bases between them. Per germline, CDR1 LGHNA and CDR2 YSLEER.

V gene TRBV11-2 combines with J gene TRBJ2-5; D may match TRBD1 or TRBD2 (5 bases each). The CDR3 contains 17 residues. Germline loops: CDR1 SGHAT, CDR2 FQNNGV. The ends were cut back, 4 bases at V and 5 bases at J, with 23 bases in the middle. Written as DNA, the CDR3 is TGTGCCAGCAGCTCCCTGAGGACACGGGCGCCGGGGGAGACCCAGTACTTC. Translating it yields CASSSLRTRAPGETQYF.

In its sample, this clonotype was seen a few times. The chain is built from TRBV7-8 and TRBJ1-1; D is undetermined. The germline gives CDR1 SGHVS, CDR2 FQNEAQ. V shed 5 bases and J shed 1 base, with 11 bases lying between them. The CDR3 is 14 residues long. CDR3 region: CASSPKDRNTEAFF. The CDR3, as DNA: TGTGCCAGCAGCCCGAAGGACCGGAACACTGAAGCTTTCTTT.